This T cell receptor (beta chain) was sequenced during a study of metastatic and nonmetastatic thyroid tumors. Looking at the study overall: From malignant and benign thyroid patients, repertoires in blood and in tumor or nodule tissue were compared. Regarding the study as a whole: It was reported that TCR beta diversity was significantly higher in malignant thyroid tumors than benign nodules, in blood and tumor.

Treatment of any kind had been given to no patient before thyroid surgery. The CDR3 consists of 14 residues. Germline V CDR1 and CDR2: SGHAT, FQNNGV. V lost 3 bases, J lost 4 bases, and 10 bases lay in between. Per the original methods: The distant-metastasis classifier for papillary thyroid cancer was built from CDR3 differences across clinicopathological groups. Using MiXCR, TCRdb reanalyzed the PCR reads. The V and J calls here are based on TCRdb, not the publication. The data contain over 14,000 clones, over 25% of them singletons. This clone was recorded a few times. What it binds is not known. The V gene is TRBV11-2, the J gene TRBJ2-1; D gene unclear. The sequenced material came from tumor tissue. The clonotype was recovered from a female donor with papillary thyroid cancer or a benign thyroid nodule (not recorded which). Some clones in this sample may be carry-over from other donors' samples. Here the CDR3 reads CASSFDGRYNEQFF. The CDR3 DNA reads TGTGCCAGCAGCTTCGATGGGCGTTACAATGAGCAGTTCTTC.